This T cell receptor beta chain was recovered during a study of T cell responses to AZD1222 COVID-19 vaccine. Sequencing used immunoSEQ multiplex PCR; TCRdb keeps in-frame clones, though not all of them. The sample carries under 120,000 clones, around 94% recorded once. With respect to this clone: What it binds is not known.

The CDR3 extends over 14 amino acids. CDR1 is MNHEY, CDR2 SVGAGI, per germline. V was clipped by 6 bases and J by 6 bases, with 15 bases between them. Study-level findings and limits: Clonal diversity may have been underestimated, and the donors were mostly white British, with more females than males. No day 14 peak samples; only post-peak repertoires were characterized.

The chain links TRBV6-5 to TRBJ1-5, with D perhaps TRBD1 (5 bases). The sample in question was peripheral blood, obtained on day 0 of AZD1222 vaccination. This sequence originates from an adult in good health. The CDR3 nucleotides are TGTGCCAGCAGGGGGGAGGGATTAAGTCAGCCCCAGCATTTT. Its translation is CASRGEGLSQPQHF.